These T cell receptor beta chains were read from a single sample in a study of T cell repertoires in cytomegalovirus infection. No antigen has been assigned to these receptors. TCRdb re-called the reads through MiXCR, storing one row per CDR3 protein. Among a few hundred thousand distinct CDR3 sequences, roughly 43% were seen once, and the ten largest hold about 41%. The sample here was cultured PBMCs, taken from culture after CMV antigen stimulation. Receptors were obtained from a human donor in good health (CMV status not recorded). Some clones in this sample may be carry-over from other donors' samples. CDR3s include the opening cysteine and the closing phenylalanine or tryptophan.

>TRBJ1-2|TRBV2
CASSEGGTIYGYTF
>TRBJ2-7|TRBV5-5
CASSRQLHEQYF
>TRBJ2-6|TRBV7-6
CASSLVGPGQAGSGANVLTF
>TRBJ1-2|TRBV7-9
CASSLRTGSPGYTF
>TRBJ1-3|TRBV7-2
CASSVRDGLGNTIYF
>TRBJ2-5|TRBV7-2
CASSAQSGRATETQYF
>TRBJ1-5|TRBV7-2
CASSRGFGNQPQHF
>TRBJ1-2|TRBV12-3/TRBV12-4
CASSLAGDTPNYGYTF
>TRBJ1-1|TRBV28
CASSPGGPGGEAFF
>TRBJ2-7|TRBV5-3
CASSLATAVSYEQYF
>TRBJ1-3|TRBV7-2
CASSYAADSGNTIYF
>TRBJ2-1|TRBV12-3/TRBV12-4
CASSLAAGVYNEQFF
>TRBJ2-2|TRBV6-1
CASSSQGQNTGELFF
>TRBJ2-1|TRBV30
CAWSVRWLAGNLPYNEQFF
>TRBJ1-5|TRBV12-3/TRBV12-4
CASSLQGPPGDPQHF
>TRBJ1-1|TRBV12-5
CASGRGGGTEAFF
>TRBJ2-7|TRBV6-1
CASSEGEQYF
>TRBJ1-2|TRBV5-4
CASSLGIGDAAYGYTF
>TRBJ2-3|TRBV2
CASNQGWTGGFTDTQYF
>TRBJ1-1|TRBV19
CASSIDRLEAFF
>TRBJ2-3|TRBV12-3/TRBV12-4
CASSIWDRESTDTQYF
>TRBJ2-1|TRBV3-1
CASSPQGPFEQFF
>TRBJ1-2|TRBV3-1
CASSPRTGSYGYTF
>TRBJ1-4|TRBV6-1
CASSEIDRDRITNEKLFF
>TRBJ2-5|TRBV7-8
CASSLDLAGGPQETQYF
>TRBJ2-1|TRBV6-1
CASRMTGDQWGSYNEQFF
>TRBJ2-7|TRBV10-2
CASGVNEQYF
>TRBJ2-3|TRBV6-1
CASSELTYITDTQYF
>TRBJ2-7|TRBV19
CASSSGTSSYEQYF
>TRBJ2-7|TRBV4-3
CASSQEYTGPPEQYF
>TRBJ1-6|TRBV7-4
CASSSVTGGGSPLHF
>TRBJ2-1|TRBV6-8
CASSRGLAGHNEQFF
>TRBJ2-5|TRBV7-9
CASSSRTAGETQYF
>TRBJ1-6|TRBV10-3
CAIRGQGSSPLHF
>TRBJ2-3|TRBV5-4
CASSRDRGLYTQYF
>TRBJ2-2|TRBV12-3/TRBV12-4
CASSFGDPRTASSGELFF
>TRBJ1-4|TRBV5-4
CASSLRGSNEKLFF
>TRBJ2-5|TRBV5-1
CASSPPLDSDSQETQYF
>TRBJ2-3|TRBV7-2
CASSLGAYTDTQYF
>TRBJ2-2|TRBV28
CASSLGPGTGVTGELFF
>TRBJ2-1|TRBV20-1
CSAGRGDWRRNEQFF
>TRBJ2-1|TRBV18
CASSPARTGEQFF
>TRBJ1-4|TRBV28
CASSLAPSTNEKLFF
>TRBJ1-4|TRBV7-2
CASSLYQGDEKLFF
>TRBJ1-3|TRBV10-3
CAISEEGNTIYF
>TRBJ1-4|TRBV6-1
CASSGQGGREKLFF
>TRBJ1-6|TRBV7-2
CASSLASLLGGSPLHF
>TRBJ2-5|TRBV4-3
CASSQSIQGQETQYF
>TRBJ2-1|TRBV10-3
CAISLAGGPSEQFF
>TRBJ2-7|TRBV12-3/TRBV12-4
CASSATGYEQYF
>TRBJ2-5|TRBV20-1
CSAGLAWETQYF
>TRBJ2-5|TRBV6-5
CASSGGTRQETQYF
>TRBJ2-3|TRBV7-2
CASSPTGSGGGRAQYF
>TRBJ1-5|TRBV7-2
CASSLKGQYGQPQHF
>TRBJ1-5|TRBV5-6
CASSLAWDRGGSNQPQHF
>TRBJ2-7|TRBV7-2
CASSWTDLGYEQYF
>TRBJ2-7|TRBV7-2
CASSLGMGAAGGF
>TRBJ2-7|TRBV7-6
CASRPNQAARSYEQYF
>TRBJ2-7|TRBV6-1
CASRVRGDYEQYF